Sequencing of this T cell receptor (beta chain) was carried out in a study of blood T cells in healthy people across ages. Study-level results: A strong correlation between TCR beta diversity and naive T cell percentage was seen.

It was with a sample-barcoded 5' primer and a J-beta primer mix that a second PCR of roughly 7 to 12 cycles was run. TCRdb re-derived calls from the 5' RACE reads in MiXCR, one entry per CDR3 protein. Altogether 630,000 or so distinct CDR3 sequences are present, approximately 30% being singletons, with the ten largest covering 15% to 19%. The CDR3 sequence is 15 residues long. From germline, CDR1 is SGHTA and CDR2 FQGNSA. This clonotype was counted between two and nine times. Antigen specificity is unknown. One base away lies a much larger clone, so this may be a sequencing read error. Healthy Russian Caucasian donors spanned ages about 6 to 95 years. Peripheral blood from each donor was collected in a volume of ten milliliters. Samples each yielded at least 6 micrograms of total RNA.

This clonotype originated in a woman of 80 years or more in good health. The chain recombines TRBV7-2 with TRBJ1-4, with a tentative D call TRBD1 (6 bases). The sample was blood. CDR3 DNA sequence: TGTGCCAGCAGCAAAGACAGGAGTCCCAATGAAAAACGGTTTTTT. Protein product: CASSKDRSPNEKRFF.